This T cell receptor (beta chain) was retrieved from a study of blood T cell repertoires in COVID-19. In the study overall: Donors in the United States, Italy and Spain gave samples during acute or convalescent COVID-19. The cDNA or gDNA used as material had been derived from T cells, B-cell-depleted T cells, or PBMCs.

Authors' data handling: Reference gene primer amplification gave nucleated cell count estimates. Libraries were prepared by immunoSEQ multiplex PCR; TCRdb keeps only in-frame clonotypes and omits some of them. V, J and clone size derive from that table, while D and trimming were established from the DNA sequence. The repertoire holds over 100,000 clones, roughly four fifths seen once, with about a tenth in the top ten. The specimen was peripheral blood. The origin of this receptor is a man between 40 and 49 years old with active or convalescent COVID-19.

In DNA, the CDR3 is TGCGCCAGCAGCCCGGGGTCAAGCTACGAGCAGTACTTC. Translated, it gives CASSPGSSYEQYF. The rearrangement links TRBV5-1 to TRBJ2-7; D perhaps matches TRBD2 (5 bases). The CDR3 sequence is 13 residues long. Deletions cut 4 bases from V and 3 bases from J, with 11 bases between. CDR1 and CDR2 from the germline V gene are SGHRS and YFSETQ.